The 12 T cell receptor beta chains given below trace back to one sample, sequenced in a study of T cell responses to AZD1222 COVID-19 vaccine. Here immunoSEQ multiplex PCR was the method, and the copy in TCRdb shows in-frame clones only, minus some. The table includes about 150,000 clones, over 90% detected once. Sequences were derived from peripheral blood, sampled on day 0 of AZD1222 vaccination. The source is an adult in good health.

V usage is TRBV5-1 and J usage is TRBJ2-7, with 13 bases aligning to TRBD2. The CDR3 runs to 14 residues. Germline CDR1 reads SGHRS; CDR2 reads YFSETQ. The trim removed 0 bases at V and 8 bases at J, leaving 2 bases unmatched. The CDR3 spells CASSLEGLAGQQYF. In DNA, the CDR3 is TGCGCCAGCAGCTTGGAGGGACTAGCGGGACAGCAGTACTTC.

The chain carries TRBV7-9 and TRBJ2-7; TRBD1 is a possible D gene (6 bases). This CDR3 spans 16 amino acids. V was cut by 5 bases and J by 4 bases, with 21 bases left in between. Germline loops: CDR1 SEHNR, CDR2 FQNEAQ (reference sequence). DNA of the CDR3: TGTGCCAGCAGCCGTCCGGACAGTTTATTACCATACGAGCAGTACTTC. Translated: CASSRPDSLLPYEQYF.

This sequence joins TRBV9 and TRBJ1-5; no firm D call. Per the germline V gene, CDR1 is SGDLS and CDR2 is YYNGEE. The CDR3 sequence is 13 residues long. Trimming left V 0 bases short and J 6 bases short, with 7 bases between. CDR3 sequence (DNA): TGTGCCAGCAGCGTAGATGGGGTTCAGCCCCAGCATTTT. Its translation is CASSVDGVQPQHF.

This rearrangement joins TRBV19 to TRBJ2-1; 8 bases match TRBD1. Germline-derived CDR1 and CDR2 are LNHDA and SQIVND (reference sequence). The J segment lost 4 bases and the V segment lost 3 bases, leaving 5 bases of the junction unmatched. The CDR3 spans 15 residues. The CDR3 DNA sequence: TGTGCCAGTAGTATTGCGGGACAGGCATACAATGAGCAGTTCTTC. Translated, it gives CASSIAGQAYNEQFF.

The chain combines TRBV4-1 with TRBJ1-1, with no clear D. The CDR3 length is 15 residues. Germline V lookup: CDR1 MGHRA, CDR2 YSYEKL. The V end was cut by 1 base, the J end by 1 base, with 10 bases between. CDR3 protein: CASSQVQVTNTEAFF. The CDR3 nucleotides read TGCGCCAGCAGCCAAGTTCAGGTTACGAACACTGAAGCTTTCTTT.

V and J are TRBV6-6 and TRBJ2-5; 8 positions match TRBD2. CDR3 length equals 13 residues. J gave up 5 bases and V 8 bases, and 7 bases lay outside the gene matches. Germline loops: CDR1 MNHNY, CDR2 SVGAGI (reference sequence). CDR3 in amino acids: CASAGGRGETQYF. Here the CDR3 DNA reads TGTGCCAGCGCGGGAGGTCGGGGGGAGACCCAGTACTTC.

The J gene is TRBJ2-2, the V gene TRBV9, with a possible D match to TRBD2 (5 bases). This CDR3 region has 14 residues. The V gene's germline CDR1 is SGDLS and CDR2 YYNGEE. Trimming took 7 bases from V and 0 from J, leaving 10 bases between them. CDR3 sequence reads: CASSSGTNTGELFF. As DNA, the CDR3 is TGTGCCAGCTCAAGCGGAACGAACACCGGGGAGCTGTTTTTT.

The CDR3 sequence is CASSPSGNSYEQYF. The CDR3, as DNA: TGTGCCAGCAGCCCAAGCGGGAACTCCTACGAGCAGTACTTC. The chain links TRBV7-2 to TRBJ2-7; 7 bases agree with TRBD2. J lost 0 bases, V lost 5 bases, and 4 bases had no gene match. This CDR3 has 14 residues. Germline assignment: CDR1 SGHTA and CDR2 FQGNSA.

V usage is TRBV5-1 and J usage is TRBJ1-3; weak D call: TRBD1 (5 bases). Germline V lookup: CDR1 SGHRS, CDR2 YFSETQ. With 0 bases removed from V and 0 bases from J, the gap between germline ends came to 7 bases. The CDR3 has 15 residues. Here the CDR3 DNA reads TGCGCCAGCAGCTTGGAGACAGACTCTGGAAACACCATATATTTT. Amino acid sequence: CASSLETDSGNTIYF.

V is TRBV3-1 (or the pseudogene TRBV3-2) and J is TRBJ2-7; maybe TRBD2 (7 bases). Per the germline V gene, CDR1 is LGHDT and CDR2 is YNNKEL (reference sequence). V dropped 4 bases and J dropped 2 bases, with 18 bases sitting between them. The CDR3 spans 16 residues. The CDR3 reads CASSRPGASGTYEQYF. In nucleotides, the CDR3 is TGTGCCAGCAGCCGCCCGGGGGCTAGCGGAACCTACGAGCAGTACTTC.

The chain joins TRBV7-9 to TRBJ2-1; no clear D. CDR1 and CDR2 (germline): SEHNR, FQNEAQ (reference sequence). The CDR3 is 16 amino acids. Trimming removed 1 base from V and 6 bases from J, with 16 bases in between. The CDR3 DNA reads TGTGCCAGCAGCTTAGGCCCCGGGCTAGTGGCCAATGAGCAGTTCTTC. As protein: CASSLGPGLVANEQFF.

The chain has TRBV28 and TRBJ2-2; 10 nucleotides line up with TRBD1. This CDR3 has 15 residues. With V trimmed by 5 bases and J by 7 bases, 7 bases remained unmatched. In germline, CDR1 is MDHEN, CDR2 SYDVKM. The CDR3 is CASSPATGGGGELFF. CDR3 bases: TGTGCCAGCAGTCCCGCGACAGGGGGCGGCGGGGAGCTGTTTTTT.